This TCR beta chain was identified during a study of T-cell memory formation after mild COVID-19. Overall study: TCR clusters were mostly donor specific. Study-level points and caveats: Those CD4+ clones that contracted were mainly in CM and EM (CD8+ ones in EMRA).

The germline CDR1 and CDR2 sequences are SEHNR and FQNEAQ (reference sequence). CDR3 size: 14 residues. V lost 4 bases and J lost 5, with 14 bases in between. The sample holds a few counts of this clonotype. Its specificity is unknown. TCRalpha and TCRbeta libraries used 5'RACE with constant-segment primers and UMIs. A single record per CDR3 protein comes from TCRdb applying MiXCR to the 5' RACE reads. The sample lists 150,000 or so distinct CDR3 sequences; approximately 14% were seen once. The sequence derives from an adult woman who had mild COVID-19 (a few samples of this study predate the infection). Cell type and time point are not known. The genes are TRBV7-9 and TRBJ2-5, with D possibly TRBD2 on 7 matching bases. The sequencing sample was made of PBMCs or a T cell subset sorted from them (not recorded which). CDR3 sequence reads: CASSSGRGQETQYF. CDR3 coding DNA: TGTGCCAGCAGCTCTGGGCGGGGGCAGGAGACCCAGTACTTC.